This TCR beta chain is from a study of blood T cells in healthy people across ages (dated by TCRdb to the mid-2010s). In terms of the full investigation: In model experiments, template switching captured roughly one uniquely barcoded TCR beta cDNA molecule for every two T cells. The study measured age-related changes in TCR beta repertoire diversity using deep sequencing normalized with unique cDNA molecular identifiers. Four age groups were formed from the donors: young (average roughly 16 years), middle-aged (around 39), aged (roughly 56) and long-lived (approximately 78). To avoid experimental bias, donors of different ages were distributed randomly across sequencing lanes. The study analyzed two additional independent replicas of 1 million unique cDNA reads from the same blood draw for two donors, one aged 18 to 29 and one aged 80 or older. Results and caveats for the whole study, not just this receptor: There was a strong correlation between observed TCR beta diversity and the percentage of naive T cells measured by flow cytometry. Donor CMV infection status was unknown, potentially confounding age-related changes in expanded clonotypes. Total diversity estimates from one million sequenced T cells were considered lower bounds and underestimates. Because profiling used bulk unsorted PBMCs, naive and antigen-experienced compartments could not be compared conclusively. Compared with the aged group, the long-lived group had more naive CD4+ T cells, fewer expanded clones and increased TCR diversity, a pattern suggesting age selection. Observed TCR beta diversity per million T cells fell roughly linearly with age, and a significant reduction was already apparent by age roughly 41.

The CDR3 has 18 amino acids, counting the end cysteine and phenylalanine. This entry keeps only the CDR3 DNA: 54 bases, framed from base 1. CDR1 and CDR2 (MGHRA, YSYEKL) derive from the germline V gene. The V end loses 1 base and the J end loses 8 bases, and a stretch of 23 bases separates them. The approximately 40 donors, aged about 6 to 95 years, were systemically healthy Caucasian individuals from Russia. Each donor gave around 9 milliliters of peripheral blood, collected into EDTA-treated Vacutainer tubes. Ficoll-Paque density-gradient centrifugation was used to isolate PBMCs, with at least 6.5 million per sample. Total RNA was extracted from PBMCs with Trizol reagent, with at least 6 micrograms obtained per sample. For every donor, an aliquot of PBMCs went through flow cytometry to measure the percentages of naive CD45RAhigh/CD27high T cells. With respect to this clonotype: Its antigen is not yet known. No base-level quality is on record; no much larger clone is a single base apart.

The library was produced with 5' RACE. Instrument used: Illumina HiSeq 2500. The second PCR ran for about 6 to 12 cycles and used a J-beta primer mix along with a sample-barcoded 5' primer. A template-switch 5' adaptor carrying 12 random nucleotides introduced a unique molecular identifier onto each TCR beta cDNA molecule. Each sample yielded at least 2.5 million CDR3-containing paired-end reads. First-strand cDNA was synthesized from all RNA with the Mint cDNA synthesis kit, primed by a TRBC-specific oligonucleotide. Following uracil-DNA glycosylase treatment, all cDNA underwent a first 18-cycle PCR with the universal primers M1SS and BC2_uni_R. The authors' pipeline ran thus. Normalization of each sample was performed by random selection of 1 million high-quality reads, each carrying a distinct molecular identifier. Reads sharing molecular identifiers were discarded rather than binned into consensus sequences. MiTCR, with a Q25 quality threshold and the strictest error-elimination algorithm, was used for CDR3 identification, clonotype clustering and error correction. A nonparametric unseen species model with Euler transformation was used to estimate a lower bound on total TCR beta diversity. TCRdb reprocessing: public reads trimmed at Q25 with fastp, clones called with MiXCR, in-frame beta chains kept. Rows are unified per CDR3 protein, each entry keeping the most common DNA and genes. The V and J calls, along with clone size, are taken from TCRdb and not from the paper's own processing. The sample table shows approximately 600,000 distinct CDR3 sequences, and 58% are seen once. The ten most abundant clones make up roughly 34% of the sample.

Recombination linked TRBV4-1 to TRBJ1-4; perhaps TRBD1 is the D gene, with 6 bases matching. The receptor was derived from a man in his sixties in good health. Sequenced input: blood. For the CDR3, the sequence is CASSQAYRDGRTIEKLFF. The sequenced DNA: TGCGCCAGCAGCCAAGCCTACAGGGACGGGCGGACGATCGAAAAACTGTTTTTT.